The clone carrying this T cell receptor (beta chain) was found a few times. The antigen remains undetermined. MiXCR, applied by TCRdb to the reads, yields one record per CDR3 protein. The top ten clones hold 9.5% to 13% of a sample with about 150,000 distinct CDR3 sequences, 20% to 30% of them seen once. The data are from a study of T cell repertoires in cytomegalovirus infection. The overall study: Public TCR beta signature analysis indicated the presence of both CMV infection and matching HLA type.

CDR1 is DFQATT and CDR2 is SNEGSKA in the germline V gene (reference sequence). The CDR3 sequence is 13 residues long. V lost 5 bases and J 5 bases, leaving 15 bases between the germline ends. Regarding the study as a whole: Cumulative public TCR beta family frequency identified carriers of CMV plus the relevant HLA. Dominating the ex vivo response were TCR beta clonotypes that were CMV-specific and HLA-C-restricted.

This clonotype originated in a human donor in good health (CMV status not recorded). Some clones in this sample may be carry-over from other donors' samples. The chain is built from TRBV20-1 and TRBJ2-5; TRBD1 might be the D (6 bases). Material for sequencing was PBMCs. The CDR3 DNA is TGCAGTGCTCCTACAGGGTCGGGGGAGACCCAGTACTTC. It translates to CSAPTGSGETQYF.